A selection of T cell receptor beta chains follows, all from one sample in a study of cytomegalovirus exposure and HLA in healthy donors. TCRdb's table, derived via immunoSEQ multiplex PCR, lists solely in-frame clones and lacks some. Here the sample spans about 43,000 clones, around 90% being singletons. The sequenced sample consisted of PBMCs. These receptors were taken from a man between 18 and 35 years old in good health and CMV-seronegative. Each CDR3 is given with its conserved first and last residue. D genes are given only for firm matches. Rows give clone size only sometimes, using once, few, many, or a class for an expanded clone.

v_call: TRBV7-6; j_call: TRBJ2-1; d_call: NA; clone_size: NA; cdr3_aa: CASSLARSRSPVSYNEQFF; cdr3_nt: TGTGCCAGCAGCTTAGCGCGTTCTCGTAGCCCAGTCTCCTACAATGAGCAGTTCTTC
v_call: TRBV6-1; j_call: TRBJ1-5; d_call: NA; clone_size: once; cdr3_aa: CASTSIIGNNQPQHF; cdr3_nt: TGTGCCAGCACCAGCATAATCGGGAACAATCAGCCCCAGCATTTT
v_call: TRBV5-4; j_call: TRBJ1-4; d_call: TRBD1; clone_size: NA; cdr3_aa: CASSLNPGGTNEKLFF; cdr3_nt: TGTGCCAGCAGCTTGAACCCAGGGGGAACTAATGAAAAACTGTTTTTT
v_call: TRBV19; j_call: TRBJ2-7; d_call: TRBD1; clone_size: NA; cdr3_aa: CASNTPPGQGDEQYF; cdr3_nt: TGTGCCAGTAATACTCCGCCGGGACAGGGGGACGAGCAGTACTTC
v_call: TRBV11-1; j_call: TRBJ2-1; d_call: TRBD2; clone_size: NA; cdr3_aa: CAGQEREGNEQFF; cdr3_nt: TGTGCCGGGCAAGAGCGGGAGGGCAATGAGCAGTTCTTC
v_call: TRBV7-3; j_call: TRBJ2-1; d_call: TRBD2; clone_size: NA; cdr3_aa: CASSSVLAGGNNEQFF; cdr3_nt: TGTGCCAGCAGCTCCGTACTAGCGGGGGGCAACAATGAGCAGTTCTTC
v_call: TRBV11-1; j_call: TRBJ2-1; d_call: TRBD2; clone_size: NA; cdr3_aa: CASSLKRVSGSYHNEQFF; cdr3_nt: TGTGCCAGCAGCTTGAAAAGGGTGAGCGGGAGTTACCACAATGAGCAGTTCTTC
v_call: TRBV5-1; j_call: TRBJ1-2; d_call: NA; clone_size: NA; cdr3_aa: CASSFEGGFYGYTF; cdr3_nt: TGCGCCAGCAGCTTTGAGGGAGGATTCTATGGCTACACCTTC
v_call: TRBV29-1; j_call: TRBJ2-5; d_call: NA; clone_size: NA; cdr3_aa: CSVPVAVQETQYF; cdr3_nt: TGCAGCGTTCCCGTAGCGGTCCAAGAGACCCAGTACTTC
v_call: TRBV19; j_call: TRBJ2-3; d_call: NA; clone_size: NA; cdr3_aa: CASSIPGEKMTDTQYF; cdr3_nt: TGTGCCAGTAGTATACCGGGGGAAAAGATGACAGATACGCAGTATTTT
v_call: TRBV9; j_call: TRBJ2-7; d_call: TRBD2; clone_size: NA; cdr3_aa: CASSPRLAGTYEQYF; cdr3_nt: TGTGCCAGCAGCCCCCGACTAGCGGGAACCTACGAGCAGTACTTC
v_call: TRBV5-5; j_call: TRBJ1-6; d_call: TRBD1; clone_size: NA; cdr3_aa: CASSWETGGNSPLHF; cdr3_nt: TGTGCCAGCAGCTGGGAGACAGGGGGCAATTCACCCCTCCACTTT
v_call: TRBV9; j_call: TRBJ2-1; d_call: NA; clone_size: NA; cdr3_aa: CASSVTGNEQFF; cdr3_nt: TGTGCCAGCAGCGTAACCGGCAATGAGCAGTTCTTC
v_call: TRBV5-6; j_call: TRBJ1-1; d_call: TRBD1; clone_size: NA; cdr3_aa: CASSLAGQWMNTEAFF; cdr3_nt: TGTGCCAGCAGCTTGGCGGGACAGTGGATGAACACTGAAGCTTTCTTT
v_call: TRBV19; j_call: TRBJ1-6; d_call: TRBD1; clone_size: NA; cdr3_aa: CASSLRTGNSPLHF; cdr3_nt: TGTGCCAGTAGTCTACGGACAGGGAATTCACCCCTCCACTTT
v_call: TRBV5-1; j_call: TRBJ1-6; d_call: TRBD1; clone_size: NA; cdr3_aa: CASSLGTGGYSPLHF; cdr3_nt: TGCGCCAGCAGCTTGGGGACAGGGGGCTATTCACCCCTCCACTTT
v_call: TRBV19; j_call: TRBJ1-1; d_call: NA; clone_size: NA; cdr3_aa: CASSGRRSNPEAFF; cdr3_nt: TGTGCCAGTAGTGGGCGTAGATCGAACCCTGAAGCTTTCTTT
v_call: TRBV14; j_call: TRBJ1-3; d_call: NA; clone_size: NA; cdr3_aa: CASSHGQGPGNTIYF; cdr3_nt: TGTGCCAGCAGCCACGGTCAGGGTCCTGGAAACACCATATATTTT
v_call: TRBV18; j_call: TRBJ1-5; d_call: TRBD1; clone_size: NA; cdr3_aa: CASSEKDRGGNQPQHF; cdr3_nt: TGTGCCAGCTCGGAAAAGGACAGGGGGGGCAATCAGCCCCAGCATTTT
v_call: TRBV7-2; j_call: TRBJ2-5; d_call: NA; clone_size: NA; cdr3_aa: CASSLASRQETQYF; cdr3_nt: TGTGCCAGCAGCTTAGCTAGCAGACAAGAGACCCAGTACTTC
v_call: TRBV5-1; j_call: TRBJ2-3; d_call: TRBD2; clone_size: NA; cdr3_aa: CASWRDYLTDTQYF; cdr3_nt: TGCGCCAGCTGGAGGGACTACTTAACAGATACGCAGTATTTT
v_call: TRBV29-1; j_call: TRBJ1-1; d_call: NA; clone_size: NA; cdr3_aa: CSVPDSTEAFF; cdr3_nt: TGCAGCGTTCCGGACAGCACTGAAGCTTTCTTT
v_call: TRBV6-5; j_call: TRBJ2-2; d_call: NA; clone_size: NA; cdr3_aa: CASSLGTGQSGELFF; cdr3_nt: TGTGCCAGCAGTTTGGGAACAGGCCAGTCCGGGGAGCTGTTTTTT
v_call: TRBV13; j_call: TRBJ1-1; d_call: NA; clone_size: NA; cdr3_aa: CASSLLVKPAGTEAFF; cdr3_nt: TGTGCCAGCAGCTTACTAGTCAAACCCGCCGGGACTGAAGCTTTCTTT
v_call: TRBV27; j_call: TRBJ2-7; d_call: TRBD1; clone_size: NA; cdr3_aa: CASSLSPTSGGASYEQYF; cdr3_nt: TGTGCCAGCAGTTTATCGCCGACATCAGGGGGCGCTTCCTACGAGCAGTACTTC
v_call: TRBV5-1; j_call: TRBJ2-1; d_call: TRBD2; clone_size: NA; cdr3_aa: CASSLGRLAGAYEQFF; cdr3_nt: TGCGCCAGCAGCTTGGGCAGGCTAGCGGGAGCCTATGAGCAGTTCTTC
v_call: TRBV6-5; j_call: TRBJ2-7; d_call: NA; clone_size: NA; cdr3_aa: CATLQGHEQYF; cdr3_nt: TGTGCCACACTCCAGGGGCACGAGCAGTACTTC
v_call: TRBV18; j_call: TRBJ2-5; d_call: TRBD2; clone_size: NA; cdr3_aa: CASSPSGREETQYF; cdr3_nt: TGTGCCAGCTCACCTAGCGGGAGGGAAGAGACCCAGTACTTC